This T cell receptor (beta chain) stems from a study of CD8 T cells in Susac syndrome. Overall study findings and caveats: It was acknowledged in the study that its TCR sequencing and HLA analysis involved a relatively small number of individuals.

V was clipped by 9 bases and J by 2 bases, with 10 bases between them. The CDR3 has 13 amino acids. Germline V CDR1 and CDR2: MDHEN, SYDVKM. Random hexamers were used to reverse transcribe the RNA input (about 0.5 to 1 ug). The TCR beta CDR3 was amplified by immunoSEQ multiplex PCR across 54 Vbeta, 13 Jbeta. TCRdb recomputed calls from the immunoSEQ multiplex PCR reads with MiXCR, one row per CDR3 protein. The sample lists about 180,000 distinct CDR3 sequences, approximately 96% occurring once. The study sequenced TCR beta in blood CD8+ and CD4+ T cells. TEMRA cells were enriched by FACS, while CD8+ and CD4+ T cells were obtained through a negative isolation that was performed magnetically. This clonotype has a handful of counts. The antigen remains unidentified.

V is TRBV28 and J is TRBJ2-2; a possible D gene is TRBD2 (5 bases). This sequence was found in a human donor with multiple sclerosis. The sequencing sample was made of CD8+ T cells from PBMCs. CDR3 coding DNA: TGTGCCAGTAGAGGGCGAAACACCGGGGAGCTGTTTTTT. It encodes CASRGRNTGELFF.